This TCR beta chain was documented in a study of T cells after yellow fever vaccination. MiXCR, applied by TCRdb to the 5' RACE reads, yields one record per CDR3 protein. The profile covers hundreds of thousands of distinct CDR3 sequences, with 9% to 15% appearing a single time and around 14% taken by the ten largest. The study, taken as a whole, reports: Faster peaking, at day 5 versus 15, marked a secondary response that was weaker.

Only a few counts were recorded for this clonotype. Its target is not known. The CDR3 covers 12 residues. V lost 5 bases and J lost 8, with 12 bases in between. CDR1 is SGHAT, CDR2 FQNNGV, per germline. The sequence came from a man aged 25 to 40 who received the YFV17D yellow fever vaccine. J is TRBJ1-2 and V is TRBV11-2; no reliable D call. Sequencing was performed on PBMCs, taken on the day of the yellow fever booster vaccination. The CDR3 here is CASSPPWQGYTF. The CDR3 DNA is TGTGCCAGCAGCCCCCCGTGGCAGGGCTACACCTTC. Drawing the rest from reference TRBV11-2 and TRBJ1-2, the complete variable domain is EAGVAQSPRYKIIEKRQSVAFWCNPISGHATLYWYQQILGQGPKLLIQFQNNGVVDDSQLPKDRFSAERLKGVDSTLKIQPAKLEDSAVYLCASSPPWQGYTFGSGTRLTVV.